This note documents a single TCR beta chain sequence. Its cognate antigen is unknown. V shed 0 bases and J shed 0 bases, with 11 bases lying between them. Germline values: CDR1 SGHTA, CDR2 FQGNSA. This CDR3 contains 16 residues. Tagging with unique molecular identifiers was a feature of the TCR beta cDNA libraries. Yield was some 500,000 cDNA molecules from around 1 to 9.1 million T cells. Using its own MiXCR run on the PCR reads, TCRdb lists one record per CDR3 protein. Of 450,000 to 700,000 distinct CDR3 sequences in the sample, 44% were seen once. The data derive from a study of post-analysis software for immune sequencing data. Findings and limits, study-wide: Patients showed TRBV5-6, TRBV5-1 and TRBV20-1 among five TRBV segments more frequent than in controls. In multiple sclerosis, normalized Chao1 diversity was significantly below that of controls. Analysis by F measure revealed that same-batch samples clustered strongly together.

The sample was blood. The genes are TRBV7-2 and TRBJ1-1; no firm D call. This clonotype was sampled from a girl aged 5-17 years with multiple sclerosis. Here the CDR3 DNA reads TGTGCCAGCAGCTTAGCTCCAGGAATGATGAACACTGAAGCTTTCTTT. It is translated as CASSLAPGMMNTEAFF.